Described below is a single TCR beta chain sequence and its context. What it binds is unknown. Method: immunoSEQ multiplex PCR; TCRdb's copy keeps in-frame clones and lacks some. The sample yields about 130,000 clones, 88% seen once. These data are taken from a study of radiation and T cells in renal cell carcinoma. Study background: Nephrectomy followed 15 Gy stereotactic body radiation by 4 weeks.

Overall study findings and caveats: In blood, top tumor clones expanded by 2 weeks, shrinking by 4.

As to time point: blood 2 weeks post-SBRT. The treatment here: 15 Gy SBRT to primary tumor, nephrectomy 4 weeks later. The TCR comes from a woman in her sixties or seventies with renal cell carcinoma. This material consisted of blood, taken from a patient whose treatment included radiotherapy and nephrectomy.

Here the CDR3 reads CASSEMRGSTEAFF. The CDR3 region has the DNA TGTGCCAGCAGCGAGATGCGTGGATCCACTGAAGCTTTCTTT. The rearrangement uses TRBV7-2 and TRBJ1-1; no reliable D call. This CDR3 comprises 14 residues. Deletions cut 5 bases from V and 4 bases from J, with 14 bases between. Germline V gene lookup returns CDR1 SGHTA and CDR2 FQGNSA.